The rows below give T cell receptor beta chains drawn from one sample of a study of tissue T cells after allogeneic stem cell transplantation. This table comes from immunoSEQ multiplex PCR, and its TCRdb copy is limited to in-frame clones, with some not included. The data contain under 3,500 clones, 50% to 75% of them seen just once; the ten biggest clones take up approximately 23%. The starting material was jejunal tissue, obtained at autopsy. The receptors shown here come from a male patient over 55 with steroid-refractory graft-versus-host disease after an allogeneic stem cell transplant. The graft donor may have given rise to some T cells. CDR3s include the opening cysteine and the closing phenylalanine or tryptophan. The order of the fields is J gene, D gene, clone size, V gene, CDR3 protein, CDR3 DNA. A D gene is named only where the DNA matches it firmly. Clone size is given for some rows only: seen once, a few or many times, or a class if the clone is expanded.

>TRBJ2-7|NA|NA|TRBV5-6
CASSSQGSYEQYF
TGTGCCAGCAGCTCTCAGGGATCCTACGAGCAGTACTTC
>TRBJ1-1|NA|NA|TRBV7-2
CASSLAQYSEAFF
TGTGCCAGCAGCTTAGCGCAATACAGTGAAGCTTTCTTT
>TRBJ2-3|TRBD1|NA|TRBV4-3
CASSGWTGVADTQYF
TGCGCCAGCAGCGGGTGGACAGGGGTTGCCGATACGCAGTATTTT
>TRBJ2-7|NA|NA|TRBV6-6
CASSSYRGSYEQYF
TGTGCCAGCAGTTCCTATAGGGGATCCTACGAGCAGTACTTC
>TRBJ2-5|NA|once|TRBV4-2
CASSLPGPTYQETQYF
TGTGCCAGCAGCCTCCCCGGCCCGACTTATCAAGAGACCCAGTACTTC
>TRBJ1-3|TRBD1|NA|TRBV5-6
CASSFTGGGYTIYF
TGTGCCAGCAGCTTCACAGGGGGCGGGTACACCATATATTTT
>TRBJ2-3|TRBD2|NA|TRBV4-2
CASSQGTGGGYTDTQYF
TGTGCCAGCAGCCAAGGTACTGGCGGGGGGTACACAGATACGCAGTATTTT
>TRBJ2-1|NA|NA|TRBV6-2/TRBV6-3
CASSYGRDQFF
TGTGCCAGCAGTTACGGACGGGACCAGTTCTTC
>TRBJ1-6|NA|NA|TRBV7-2
CASSPRGSSYNSPLHF
TGTGCCAGCAGCCCCCGGGGGAGCTCCTATAATTCACCCCTCCACTTT
>TRBJ2-5|NA|few|TRBV4-1
CASSQDPGYETQYF
TGCGCCAGCAGCCAAGACCCGGGTTACGAGACCCAGTACTTC
>TRBJ2-2|NA|NA|TRBV15
CATSRDSRLRAGELFF
TGTGCCACCAGCAGAGATTCACGTTTACGGGCCGGGGAGCTGTTTTTT
>TRBJ1-1|NA|NA|TRBV18
CASSPGGDSAIGAFF
TGTGCCAGCTCACCGGGCGGGGATAGTGCGATAGGAGCTTTCTTT
>TRBJ2-5|NA|NA|TRBV19
CASSIQAGVGETQYF
TGTGCCAGTAGTATACAGGCAGGGGTGGGAGAGACCCAGTACTTC
>TRBJ2-1|TRBD2|NA|TRBV7-9
CASSLVWTSNEQFF
TGTGCCAGCAGCTTAGTTTGGACTAGCAATGAGCAGTTCTTC
>TRBJ2-7|NA|NA|TRBV19
CASSFGLRYEQYF
TGTGCCAGTAGTTTCGGCCTCCGCTACGAGCAGTACTTC
>TRBJ1-4|NA|NA|TRBV15
CATSTIFSGTHNEKLFF
TGTGCCACCAGTACGATATTTTCCGGGACCCACAATGAAAAACTGTTTTTT
>TRBJ2-4|NA|NA|TRBV6-5
CASSLNYGLAKNIQYF
TGTGCCAGCAGTTTAAATTACGGACTAGCCAAAAACATTCAGTACTTC
>TRBJ1-6|NA|NA|TRBV30
CAWRALVIGANSPLHF
TGTGCCTGGAGAGCCCTAGTGATAGGAGCCAATTCACCCCTCCACTTT
>TRBJ2-1|NA|few|TRBV5-8
CASIPWGLKNEQFF
TGTGCCAGCATCCCGTGGGGTCTTAAAAATGAGCAGTTCTTC
>TRBJ2-2|TRBD2|NA|TRBV4-3
CASSQQSSGGFTGELFF
TGCGCCAGCAGCCAGCAATCTAGCGGGGGGTTCACCGGGGAGCTGTTTTTT
>TRBJ2-7|TRBD1|NA|TRBV7-2
CASSLIPDRGYEQYF
TGTGCCAGCAGCCTTATCCCGGACAGGGGCTACGAGCAGTACTTC
>TRBJ2-4|NA|NA|TRBV14
CASSQATRAAKNIQYF
TGTGCCAGCAGCCAAGCAACCAGGGCGGCCAAAAACATTCAGTACTTC
>TRBJ1-5|NA|NA|TRBV4-1
CASSQVSLLWDVGNQPQHF
TGCGCCAGCAGCCAAGTTAGTCTCCTCTGGGACGTAGGCAATCAGCCCCAGCATTTT
>TRBJ2-3|TRBD2|NA|TRBV7-2
CASSLRTSGDTQYF
TGTGCCAGCAGCTTAAGGACTAGCGGGGATACGCAGTATTTT
>TRBJ1-1|NA|NA|TRBV20-1
CSASKRGALGEAFF
TGCAGTGCTAGTAAACGAGGAGCCTTGGGTGAAGCTTTCTTT
>TRBJ2-5|NA|large|TRBV11-3
CASSPQGAGDQETQYF
TGTGCCAGCAGCCCCCAGGGGGCGGGGGACCAAGAGACCCAGTACTTC
>TRBJ2-4|NA|few|TRBV27
CASSLIPGGTKNIQYF
TGTGCCAGCAGTTTAATTCCTGGGGGGACCAAAAACATTCAGTACTTC
>TRBJ1-1|NA|NA|TRBV3-1/TRBV3-2
CASSQDRRHWNTEAFF
TGTGCCAGCAGCCAAGACCGGAGACATTGGAACACTGAAGCTTTCTTT
>TRBJ1-1|NA|few|TRBV18
CASSPPSAGYLNTEAFF
TGTGCCAGCTCACCACCTTCGGCAGGGTACCTTAACACTGAAGCTTTCTTT
>TRBJ2-2|NA|once|TRBV7-2
CASSLTPDPAGELFF
TGTGCCAGCAGCTTGACCCCTGACCCAGCCGGGGAGCTGTTTTTT
>TRBJ2-7|TRBD1|NA|TRBV5-1
CASRGQHYEQYF
TGCGCCAGCAGGGGACAGCACTACGAGCAGTACTTC
>TRBJ1-1|NA|NA|TRBV2
CASSGEGIEAFF
TGTGCCAGCAGTGGGGAGGGAATTGAAGCTTTCTTT
>TRBJ1-5|TRBD1|NA|TRBV6-2/TRBV6-3
CASSYPRGQGGQPQHF
TGTGCCAGCAGTTATCCTAGGGGACAGGGCGGGCAGCCCCAGCATTTT
>TRBJ2-7|NA|NA|TRBV6-5
CASSPWGATYEQYF
TGTGCCAGCAGCCCCTGGGGAGCAACCTACGAGCAGTACTTC
>TRBJ1-2|TRBD1|medium-sized|TRBV6-2/TRBV6-3
CASSYSDRSAYGYTF
TGTGCCAGCAGTTACTCGGACAGGTCAGCCTATGGCTACACCTTC